The 4 T cell receptor beta chains presented below share a single source sample, sequenced in a study of human T cells and chemical hapten exposure. The sample's time point: patch test 3, about 24 weeks after DPC sensitization. Noted treatment: therapeutic diphenylcyclopropenone sensitization with weekly scalp DPC. TCRdb independently ran MiXCR on the RACE reads; one entry per CDR3 protein. The sample has about 190,000 distinct CDR3 sequences; approximately 26% are singletons. The input for sequencing was whole blood, taken in connection with sensitization to the hapten diphenylcyclopropenone (DPC). All receptors derive from a woman in her 40s with alopecia areata. Some clones in this sample may be carry-over from other donors' samples.

This clonotype was counted a few times. V gene TRBV4-3 combines with J gene TRBJ2-5; TRBD2 matches at 7 bases. CDR1 is LGHNA and CDR2 is YSLEER in the germline V gene. CDR3 size: 16 residues. J lost 4 bases, V lost 0 bases, and 8 bases had no gene match. The CDR3 region has the DNA TGCGCCAGCAGCCAAGAAGGCGGGAGAAGTAGAGAGACCCAGTACTTC. Amino acid sequence: CASSQEGGRSRETQYF.

In this sample, this clonotype turned up a few times. V and J are TRBV20-1 and TRBJ2-7; 11 bases match TRBD2. The CDR3 has 17 residues. Unmatched junction bases numbered 9, after V lost 0 bases and J lost 2 bases. Germline V lookup: CDR1 DFQATT, CDR2 SNEGSKA (reference sequence). The CDR3 reads CSARDRSGRVRTYEQYF. The CDR3 DNA reads TGCAGTGCTAGAGATCGTAGCGGGAGGGTTAGGACCTACGAGCAGTACTTC.

This clonotype was found once. Written as DNA, the CDR3 is TGTGCCAGCAGGGACCAGAACACTGAAGCTTTCTTT. Protein sequence: CASRDQNTEAFF. The V gene is TRBV2, the J gene TRBJ1-1; D is ambiguous. This CDR3 has 12 amino acids. Per germline, CDR1 SNHLY and CDR2 FYNNEI. V was trimmed by 6 bases and J by 1 base, leaving 6 bases between them.

The chain uses TRBV19 and TRBJ1-2, with 7 positions matching TRBD1. Germline lookup yields CDR1 LNHDA and CDR2 SQIVND (reference sequence). CDR3 length: 15 amino acids. V shed 6 bases, J shed 4 bases, and the junction held 11 bases outside the gene matches. The CDR3 DNA is TGTGCCAGTAGGGAAACCGGGACAGCTATCTATGGCTACACCTTC. Residues: CASRETGTAIYGYTF.